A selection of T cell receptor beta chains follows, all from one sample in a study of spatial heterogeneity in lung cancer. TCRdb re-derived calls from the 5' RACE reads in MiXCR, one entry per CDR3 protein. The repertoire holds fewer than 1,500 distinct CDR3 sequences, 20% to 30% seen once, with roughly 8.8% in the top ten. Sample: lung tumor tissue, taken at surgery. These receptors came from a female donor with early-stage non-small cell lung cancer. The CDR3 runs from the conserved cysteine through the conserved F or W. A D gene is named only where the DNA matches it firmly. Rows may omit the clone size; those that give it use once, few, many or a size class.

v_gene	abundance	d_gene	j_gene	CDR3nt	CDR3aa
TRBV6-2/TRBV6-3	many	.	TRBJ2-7	TGTGCCAGCAGTTGGGCGAGGCGGGAGCAGTACTTC	CASSWARREQYF
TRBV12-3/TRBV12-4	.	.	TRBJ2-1	TGTGCCAGCAGTTTAGAATTCCACAATGAGCAGTTCTTC	CASSLEFHNEQFF
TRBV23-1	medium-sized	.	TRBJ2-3	TGCGTCAGCATCAACAGGGAATCTAGCACAGATACGCAGTATTTT	CVSINRESSTDTQYF
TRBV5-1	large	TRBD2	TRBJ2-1	TGCGCCAGCATTGATTTAGCGGGAGGGCCAGGCGAGCAGTTCTTC	CASIDLAGGPGEQFF
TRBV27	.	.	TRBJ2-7	TGTGCCAGCAGTTTAGTCGGGAAGGACGGCTACGAGCAGTACTTC	CASSLVGKDGYEQYF
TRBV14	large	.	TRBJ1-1	TGTGCCAGCAGCCAAGTGGTCCACACTGAAGCTTTCTTT	CASSQVVHTEAFF
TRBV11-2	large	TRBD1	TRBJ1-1	TGTGCCAGCAGCACGGACAGGGGGTGGACTGAAGCTTTCTTT	CASSTDRGWTEAFF
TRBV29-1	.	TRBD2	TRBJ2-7	TGCAGCGTTGAGTCCCTAGCGGGAGGAGACTACGAGCAGTACTTC	CSVESLAGGDYEQYF
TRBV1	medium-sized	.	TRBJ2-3	TGCACCAGCAACCAAGCGACTAGCGGGACCACAGATACGCAGTATTTT	CTSNQATSGTTDTQYF
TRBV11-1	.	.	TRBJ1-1	TGTGCCAGCAGCTTAGGTCGACGGACGAACACTGAAGCTTTCTTT	CASSLGRRTNTEAFF
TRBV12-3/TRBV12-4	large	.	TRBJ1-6	TGTGCCATCTCACAGGGAGAGGGTTCACCCCTCCACTTT	CAISQGEGSPLHF
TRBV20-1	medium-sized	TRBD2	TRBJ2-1	TGCAGTGCTAGAGACCGAGGCCTAGCGGGAGTGGATGAGCAGTTCTTC	CSARDRGLAGVDEQFF
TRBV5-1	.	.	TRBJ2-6	TGCGCCAGCAGCGGAGCGACTGGGGCCAACGTCCTGACTTTC	CASSGATGANVLTF
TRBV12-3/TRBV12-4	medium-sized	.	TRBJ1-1	TGTGCCAGCAGATACCCGGTGGGAATGGGCACTGAAGCTTTCTTT	CASRYPVGMGTEAFF
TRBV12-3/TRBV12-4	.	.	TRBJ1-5	TGTGCCAGCAGCCTTCTCAATGATCAGCCCCAGCATTTT	CASSLLNDQPQHF
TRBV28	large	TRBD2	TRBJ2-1	TGTGCCAGCAGTTTAATGACAGAGCGAGTGACTAGCGGAGATTACAATGAGCAGTTCTTC	CASSLMTERVTSGDYNEQFF
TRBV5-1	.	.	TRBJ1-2	TGCGCCAGCACCTTAGGACCCGGCGACTATGGCTACACCTTC	CASTLGPGDYGYTF
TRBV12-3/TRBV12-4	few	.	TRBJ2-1	TGTGCCAGCAGTAGACAGGCCAATGAGCAGTTCTTC	CASSRQANEQFF
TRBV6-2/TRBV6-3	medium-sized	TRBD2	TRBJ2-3	TGTGCCAGCAGTAGACCGCCGGGACTAGCGGGGTCAGATACGCAGTATTTT	CASSRPPGLAGSDTQYF
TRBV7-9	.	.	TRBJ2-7	TGTGCCAGCAGCTCCGTAAGCTCTGCCTACGAGCAGTACTTC	CASSSVSSAYEQYF
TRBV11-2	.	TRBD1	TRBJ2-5	TGTGCCAGCAGCTTGGGCAGGGGGCAAAAAGAGACCCAGTACTTC	CASSLGRGQKETQYF
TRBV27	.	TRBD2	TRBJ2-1	TGTGCCAGCAGTCCAAAACTAGCGGGGGTGGTTTACAATGAGCAGTTCTTC	CASSPKLAGVVYNEQFF
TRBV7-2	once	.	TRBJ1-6	TGTGCCAGCAGCTCACAACCAAACTCCTATAATTCACCCCTCCACTTT	CASSSQPNSYNSPLHF
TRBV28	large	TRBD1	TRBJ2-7	TGTGCCAGCAGTTCTGTACCGGGACAGGGGAACTACGAGCAGTACTTC	CASSSVPGQGNYEQYF
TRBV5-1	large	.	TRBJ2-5	TGCGCCAGTTATCCGGGACCCCAAGAGACCCAGTACTTC	CASYPGPQETQYF
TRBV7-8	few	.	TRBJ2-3	TGTGCCAGCAGCTTGGGGTCGTTCGCAGATACGCAGTATTTT	CASSLGSFADTQYF
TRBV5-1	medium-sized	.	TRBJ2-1	TGCGCCAGCAGCGAGACGGAAAAGAGCTCCTACAATGAGCAGTTCTTC	CASSETEKSSYNEQFF
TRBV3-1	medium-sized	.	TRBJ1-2	TGTGCCAGCAACCTACAGGGTTTCGATGGCTACACCTTC	CASNLQGFDGYTF
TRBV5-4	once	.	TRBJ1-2	TGTGCCAGCAGCCCGGACCCCAGGACCCTTATAAACTATGGCTACACCTTC	CASSPDPRTLINYGYTF
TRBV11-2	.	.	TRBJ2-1	TGTGCCAGCAGCTTAGATTTCTCCCCCTACAATGAGCAGTTCTTC	CASSLDFSPYNEQFF
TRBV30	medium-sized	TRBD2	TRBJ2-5	TGTGCCTGGAAAGGACTAGCGGTTGTGGAGACCCAGTACTTC	CAWKGLAVVETQYF
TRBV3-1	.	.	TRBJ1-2	TGTGCCAGCAGCCAGAAGGAAGCTAACTATGGCTACACCTTC	CASSQKEANYGYTF
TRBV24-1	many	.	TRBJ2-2	TGTGCCACTTGGGCCTCGAACACCGGGGAGCTGTTTTTT	CATWASNTGELFF
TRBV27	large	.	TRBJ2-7	TGTGCCAGCAGTTCCACATCAGCGGGCGAGCAGTACTTC	CASSSTSAGEQYF
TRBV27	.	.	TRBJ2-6	TGTGCCAGCAGTCCCTGGGACGGAGTCTCTGGGGCCAACGTCCTGACTTTC	CASSPWDGVSGANVLTF
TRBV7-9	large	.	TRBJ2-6	TGTGCCAGCAGCTTTCATTTCTCTGGGGCCAACGTCCTGACTTTC	CASSFHFSGANVLTF
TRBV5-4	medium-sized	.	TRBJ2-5	TGTGCCAGCAGCGAGGGGCGGGAGACCCAGTACTTC	CASSEGRETQYF
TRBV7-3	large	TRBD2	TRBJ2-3	TGTGCCAGCAGCCGAGCGGGAGGGTCCTCAGATACGCAGTATTTT	CASSRAGGSSDTQYF
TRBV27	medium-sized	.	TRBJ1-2	TGTGCCAGCAGTTTATCAGGAGCCTATGGCTACACCTTC	CASSLSGAYGYTF
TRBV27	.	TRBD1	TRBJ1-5	TGTGCCAGCAGTGATAGGGGGCTTGGGCCCCAGCATTTT	CASSDRGLGPQHF
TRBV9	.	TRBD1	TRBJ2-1	TGTGCCAGCAGCGTCGCACAGGGGAATGAGCAGTTCTTC	CASSVAQGNEQFF
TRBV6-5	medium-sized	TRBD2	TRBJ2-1	TGTGCCAGCAGGGGGACTAGCGGGAGAAATGAGCAGTTCTTC	CASRGTSGRNEQFF
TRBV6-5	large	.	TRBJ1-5	TGTGCCAGCAGCTATCGCAGGGCAGATCAGCCCCAGCATTTT	CASSYRRADQPQHF
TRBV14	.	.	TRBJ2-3	TGTGCCAGCAGCCAAGCAGATGTTACGCAGTATTTT	CASSQADVTQYF
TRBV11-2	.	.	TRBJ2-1	TGTGCCAGCAGCTCGTCAGGGGTTGAGCAGTTCTTC	CASSSSGVEQFF
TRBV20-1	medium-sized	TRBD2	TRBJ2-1	TGCAGTGTAACTAGCGGTGGGAATGAGCAGTTCTTC	CSVTSGGNEQFF
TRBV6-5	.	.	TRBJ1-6	TGTGCCAGCAGACTGTCGGTAGCCTCCTATAATTCACCCCTCCACTTT	CASRLSVASYNSPLHF
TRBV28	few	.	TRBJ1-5	TGTGCCAGCAGTTCATCACAATTCGGTCAGCCCCAGCATTTT	CASSSSQFGQPQHF